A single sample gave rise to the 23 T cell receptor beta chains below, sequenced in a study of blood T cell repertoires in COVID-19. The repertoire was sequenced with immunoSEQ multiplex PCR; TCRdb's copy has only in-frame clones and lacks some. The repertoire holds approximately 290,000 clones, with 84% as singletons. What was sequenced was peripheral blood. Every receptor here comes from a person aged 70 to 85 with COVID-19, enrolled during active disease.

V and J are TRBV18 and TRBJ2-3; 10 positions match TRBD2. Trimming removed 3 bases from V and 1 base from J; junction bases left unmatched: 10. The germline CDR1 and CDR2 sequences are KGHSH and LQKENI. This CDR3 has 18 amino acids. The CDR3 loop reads CASSPPTRTSGRTDTQYF. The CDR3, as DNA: TGTGCCAGCTCACCCCCTACGAGGACTAGCGGACGCACAGATACGCAGTATTTT.

The CDR3 loop reads CASSPETGINEQFF. As DNA, the CDR3 is TGTGCCAGCAGCCCGGAGACAGGAATCAATGAGCAGTTCTTC. The genes are TRBV7-2 and TRBJ2-1, with D perhaps TRBD1 (6 bases). The ends were cut back, 5 bases at V and 6 bases at J, with 14 bases in the middle. The CDR3 totals 14 residues. Germline CDR1 SGHTA, CDR2 FQGNSA.

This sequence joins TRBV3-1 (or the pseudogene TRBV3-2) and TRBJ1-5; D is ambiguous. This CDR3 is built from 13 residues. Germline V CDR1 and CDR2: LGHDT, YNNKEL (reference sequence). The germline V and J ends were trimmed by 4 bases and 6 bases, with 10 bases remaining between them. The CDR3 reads CASSPSPSQPQHF. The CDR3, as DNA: TGTGCCAGCAGCCCTAGCCCTAGTCAGCCCCAGCATTTT.

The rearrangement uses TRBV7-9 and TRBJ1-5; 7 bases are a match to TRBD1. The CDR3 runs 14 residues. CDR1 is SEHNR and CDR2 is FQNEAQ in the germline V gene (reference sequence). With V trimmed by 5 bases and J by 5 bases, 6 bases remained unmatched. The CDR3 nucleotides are TGTGCCAGCAGCGAACGGGACAGTTATCAGCCCCAGCATTTT. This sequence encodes CASSERDSYQPQHF.

CDR3 DNA: TGTGCCAGCCGGGCTCGACAGGGATTGAACACTGAAGCTTTCTTT. As protein: CASRARQGLNTEAFF. The chain links TRBV2 to TRBJ1-1; 7 bases fit TRBD1. The germline gives CDR1 SNHLY, CDR2 FYNNEI. The CDR3 has 15 residues. J lost 0 bases, V lost 8 bases, and 9 bases had no gene match.

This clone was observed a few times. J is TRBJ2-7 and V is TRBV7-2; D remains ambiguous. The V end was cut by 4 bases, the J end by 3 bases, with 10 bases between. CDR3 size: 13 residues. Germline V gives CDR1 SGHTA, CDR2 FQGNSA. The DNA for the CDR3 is TGTGCCAGCAGCTCGCCCCTACTCTACGAGCAGTACTTC. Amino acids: CASSSPLLYEQYF.

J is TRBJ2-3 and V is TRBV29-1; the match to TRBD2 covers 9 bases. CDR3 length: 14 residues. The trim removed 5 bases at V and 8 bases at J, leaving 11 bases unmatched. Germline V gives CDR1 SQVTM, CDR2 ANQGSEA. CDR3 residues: CSVSSSGAAGTQYF. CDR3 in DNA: TGCAGCGTTAGTTCTAGCGGGGCCGCGGGTACGCAGTATTTT.

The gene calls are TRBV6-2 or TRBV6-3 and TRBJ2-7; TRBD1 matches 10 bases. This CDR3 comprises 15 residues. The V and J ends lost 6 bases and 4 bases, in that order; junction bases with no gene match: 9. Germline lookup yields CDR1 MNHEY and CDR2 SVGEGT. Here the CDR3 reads CASSKPGQGLYEQYF. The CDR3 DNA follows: TGTGCCAGCAGCAAGCCGGGACAGGGGTTATACGAGCAGTACTTC.

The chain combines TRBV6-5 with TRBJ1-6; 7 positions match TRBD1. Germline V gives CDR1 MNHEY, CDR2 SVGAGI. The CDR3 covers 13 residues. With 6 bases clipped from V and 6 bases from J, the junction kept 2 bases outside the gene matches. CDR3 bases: TGTGCCAGCAGCCCAGGGGGTAATTCACCCCTCCACTTT. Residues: CASSPGGNSPLHF.

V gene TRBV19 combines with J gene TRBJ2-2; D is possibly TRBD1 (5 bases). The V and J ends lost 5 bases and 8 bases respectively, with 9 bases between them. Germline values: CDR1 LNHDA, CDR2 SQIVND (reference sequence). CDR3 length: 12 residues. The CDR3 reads CASSHRRGELFF. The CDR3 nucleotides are TGTGCCAGTAGTCACAGGCGGGGGGAGCTGTTTTTT. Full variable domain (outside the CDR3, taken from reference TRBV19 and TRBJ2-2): DGGITQSPKYLFRKEGQNVTLSCEQNLNHDAMYWYRQDPGQGLRLIYYSQIVNDFQKGDIAEGYSVSREKKESFPLTVTSAQKNPTAFYLCASSHRRGELFFGEGSRLTVL.

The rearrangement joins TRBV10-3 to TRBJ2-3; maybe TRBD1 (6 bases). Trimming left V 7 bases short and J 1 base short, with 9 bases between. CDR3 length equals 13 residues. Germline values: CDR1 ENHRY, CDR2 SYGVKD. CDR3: CAITRQGTDTQYF. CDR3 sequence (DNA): TGTGCCATCACCCGACAGGGCACAGATACGCAGTATTTT.

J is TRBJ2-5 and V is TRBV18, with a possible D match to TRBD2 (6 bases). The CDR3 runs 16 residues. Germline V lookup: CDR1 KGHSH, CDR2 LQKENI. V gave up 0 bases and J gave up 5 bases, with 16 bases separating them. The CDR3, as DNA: TGTGCCAGCTCACCACCAGGCGCGGGAATTGTGGAGACCCAGTACTTC. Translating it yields CASSPPGAGIVETQYF.

CDR3 residues: CSVGHPSRQAEAFF. DNA for the CDR3: TGCAGCGTTGGTCACCCGTCACGACAGGCTGAAGCTTTCTTT. This chain uses TRBV29-1 with TRBJ1-1; tentatively, D is TRBD1 (6 bases). The CDR3 loop spans 14 amino acids. The germline V gene encodes CDR1 SQVTM and CDR2 ANQGSEA. Trimming cost V 4 bases and J 6 bases, with 18 bases left between them. Full variable domain (rest looked up from reference TRBV29-1 and TRBJ1-1): SAVISQKPSRDICQRGTSLTIQCQVDSQVTMMFWYRQQPGQSLTLIATANQGSEATYESGFVIDKFPISRPNLTFSTLTVSNMSPEDSSIYLCSVGHPSRQAEAFFGQGTRLTVV.

Here the CDR3 reads CASSPPGGEKLFF. CDR3 in DNA: TGTGCCAGCAGCCCCCCTGGAGGTGAAAAACTGTTTTTT. The V gene is TRBV11-2, the J gene TRBJ1-4; D is unclear. The germline gives CDR1 SGHAT, CDR2 FQNNGV. V lost 5 bases, J lost 7 bases, and 11 bases lay in between. The length of the CDR3 is 13 residues.

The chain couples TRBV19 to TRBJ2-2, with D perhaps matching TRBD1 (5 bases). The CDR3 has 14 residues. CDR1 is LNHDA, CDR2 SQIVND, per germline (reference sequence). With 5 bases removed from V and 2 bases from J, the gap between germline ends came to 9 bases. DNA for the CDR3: TGTGCCAGTAGTGTACAGGTTAACACCGGGGAGCTGTTTTTT. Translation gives CASSVQVNTGELFF. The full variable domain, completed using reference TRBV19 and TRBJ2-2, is DGGITQSPKYLFRKEGQNVTLSCEQNLNHDAMYWYRQDPGQGLRLIYYSQIVNDFQKGDIAEGYSVSREKKESFPLTVTSAQKNPTAFYLCASSVQVNTGELFFGEGSRLTVL.

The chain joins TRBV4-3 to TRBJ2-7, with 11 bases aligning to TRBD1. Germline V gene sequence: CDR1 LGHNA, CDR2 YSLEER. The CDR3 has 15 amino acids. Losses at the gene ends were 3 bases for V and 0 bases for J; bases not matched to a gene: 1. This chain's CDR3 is CASSQGTGGSYEQYF. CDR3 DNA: TGCGCCAGCAGCCAGGGGACAGGGGGCTCCTACGAGCAGTACTTC.

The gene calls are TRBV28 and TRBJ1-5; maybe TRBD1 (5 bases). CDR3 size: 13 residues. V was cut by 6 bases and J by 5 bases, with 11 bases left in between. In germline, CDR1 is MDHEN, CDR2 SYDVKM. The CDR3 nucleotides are TGTGCCAGCAGATCGACAGATTATCAGCCCCAGCATTTT. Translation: CASRSTDYQPQHF.

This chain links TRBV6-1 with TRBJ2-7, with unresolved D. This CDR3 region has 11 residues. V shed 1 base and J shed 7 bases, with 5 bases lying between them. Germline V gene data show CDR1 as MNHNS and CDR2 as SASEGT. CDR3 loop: CASSEGAEQYF. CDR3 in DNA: TGTGCCAGCAGTGAAGGGGCAGAGCAGTACTTC.

The CDR3 DNA is TGTGCCAGCACTGGGGGACACCTCGATGAGCAGTTCTTC. Its protein is CASTGGHLDEQFF. The chain is built from TRBV5-4 and TRBJ2-1; D perhaps matches TRBD1 (6 bases). The CDR3 runs to 13 residues. CDR1 is SGHNT and CDR2 is YYREEE in the germline V gene (reference sequence). V lost 6 bases and J lost 8, with 15 bases in between.

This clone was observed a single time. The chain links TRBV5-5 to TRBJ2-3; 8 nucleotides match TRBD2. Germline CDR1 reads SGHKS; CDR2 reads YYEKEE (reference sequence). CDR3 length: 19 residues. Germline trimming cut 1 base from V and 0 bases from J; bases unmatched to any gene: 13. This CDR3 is CASSLRVPTSGRSTDTQYF. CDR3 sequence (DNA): TGTGCCAGCAGCTTGAGAGTACCCACTAGCGGAAGAAGCACAGATACGCAGTATTTT.

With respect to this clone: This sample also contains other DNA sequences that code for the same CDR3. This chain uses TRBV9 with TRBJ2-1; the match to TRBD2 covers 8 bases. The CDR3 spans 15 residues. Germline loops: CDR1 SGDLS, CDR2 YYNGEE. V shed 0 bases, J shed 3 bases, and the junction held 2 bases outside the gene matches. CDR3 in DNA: TGTGCCAGCAGCGTAGGAACTAGCGGCTACAATGAGCAGTTCTTC. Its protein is CASSVGTSGYNEQFF.

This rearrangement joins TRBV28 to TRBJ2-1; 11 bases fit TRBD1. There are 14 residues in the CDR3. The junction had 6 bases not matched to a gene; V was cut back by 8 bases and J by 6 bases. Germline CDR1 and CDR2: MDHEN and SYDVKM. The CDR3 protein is CASLPGQGGNEQFF. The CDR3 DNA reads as TGTGCCAGCCTCCCGGGACAGGGGGGCAATGAGCAGTTCTTC.

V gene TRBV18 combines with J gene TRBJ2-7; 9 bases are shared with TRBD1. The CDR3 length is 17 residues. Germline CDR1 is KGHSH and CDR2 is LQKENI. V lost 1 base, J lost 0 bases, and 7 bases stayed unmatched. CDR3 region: CASSPQRQGVSSYEQYF. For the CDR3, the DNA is TGTGCCAGCTCACCACAGCGACAGGGGGTTAGCTCCTACGAGCAGTACTTC.